The 20 T cell receptor beta chains below come from one sample, sequenced in a study of cytomegalovirus exposure and HLA in healthy donors. The PCR was carried out with 60 Vbeta primers and 13 Jbeta primers. TCRdb's table, derived via immunoSEQ multiplex PCR, lists solely in-frame clones and lacks some. Of under 150,000 clones in the sample, 79% were seen once. Sequencing input: PBMCs. All receptors derive from a man aged 25-45 years in good health and CMV-seropositive.

The rearrangement uses TRBV11-2 and TRBJ2-7; 8 bases match TRBD2. The ends lost 4 bases at V and 4 bases at J; junction bases unmatched: 12. CDR1 and CDR2 from the germline V gene are SGHAT and FQNNGV. This CDR3 contains 16 residues. Here the CDR3 DNA reads TGTGCCAGCAGCTCCCCTTTCGCGGGGGGCCCTTACGAGCAGTACTTC. As protein: CASSSPFAGGPYEQYF. Looking up the rest from reference TRBV11-2 and TRBJ2-7 gives the full variable domain: EAGVAQSPRYKIIEKRQSVAFWCNPISGHATLYWYQQILGQGPKLLIQFQNNGVVDDSQLPKDRFSAERLKGVDSTLKIQPAKLEDSAVYLCASSSPFAGGPYEQYFGPGTRLTVT.

The V call is TRBV7-2, the J call TRBJ2-5; the match to TRBD1 covers 9 bases. Germline CDR1 reads SGHTA; CDR2 reads FQGNSA. J gave up 1 base and V 2 bases, and 5 bases lay outside the gene matches. The CDR3 spans 16 residues. CDR3 in DNA: TGTGCCAGCAGCTTATCGGGGACAGGGATCCAAGAGACCCAGTACTTC. This encodes CASSLSGTGIQETQYF.

This clone was seen a single time. V gene TRBV4-3 combines with J gene TRBJ1-5; D is unclear. This CDR3 region has 15 residues. The V end lost 0 bases, the J end lost 0 bases, and 6 bases lay between the germline ends. Looked up from germline, CDR1 is LGHNA and CDR2 is YSLEER. The CDR3 DNA reads as TGCGCCAGCAGCCAAGATGTATATAGCAATCAGCCCCAGCATTTT. It is translated as CASSQDVYSNQPQHF.

The chain recombines TRBV10-1 with TRBJ2-7; D unresolved. Trimming pared 9 bases from V and 12 bases from J, leaving 15 bases between. This CDR3 comprises 10 residues. Per the germline V gene, CDR1 is WNHNN and CDR2 is SYGVQD (reference sequence). CDR3: CASTTYPGYF. CDR3 coding DNA: TGCGCCAGTACGACATACCCAGGGTACTTC.

The chain is built from TRBV27 and TRBJ1-2; the D is unclear. Germline V gene data show CDR1 as MNHEY and CDR2 as SMNVEV (reference sequence). V shed 0 bases and J shed 5 bases, with 13 bases lying between them. This CDR3 has 15 amino acids. CDR3 residues: CASSLSGRVGYGYTF. For the CDR3, the DNA is TGTGCCAGCAGTTTATCAGGCCGGGTTGGGTATGGCTACACCTTC.

This chain uses TRBV18 with TRBJ2-1; the D gene is possibly TRBD1 (6 bases). V was pared by 2 bases and J by 7 bases, with 12 bases between. From germline, CDR1 is KGHSH and CDR2 LQKENI. The CDR3 sequence is 14 residues long. The DNA for the CDR3 is TGTGCCAGCTCACCAGCTACAGGGTGGAATGAGCAGTTCTTC. Translated, it gives CASSPATGWNEQFF.

The chain's CDR3 is CASSLVRNTEAFF. The CDR3 coding sequence is TGCGCCAGCAGCTTGGTTAGAAACACTGAAGCTTTCTTT. The chain couples TRBV5-1 to TRBJ1-1; no reliable D call. CDR1 and CDR2 from the germline V gene are SGHRS and YFSETQ. Between the trimmed V and J ends, which lost 0 bases and 2 bases, there was a span of 5 bases. The CDR3 has 13 residues.

J is TRBJ2-1 and V is TRBV28; 7 bases match TRBD2. Germline V gene sequence: CDR1 MDHEN, CDR2 SYDVKM. V shed 2 bases and J 6 bases; nucleotides not matched to a gene: 4. The CDR3 runs to 14 residues. Here the CDR3 reads CASSLLADINEQFF. CDR3 in DNA: TGTGCCAGCAGTTTACTAGCGGATATCAATGAGCAGTTCTTC.

The genes are TRBV4-1 and TRBJ2-7; D may be TRBD2 (5 bases). V gave up 4 bases and J gave up 0 bases, with 13 bases separating them. This CDR3 region has 15 residues. Germline V gene lookup returns CDR1 MGHRA and CDR2 YSYEKL. Here the CDR3 DNA reads TGCGCCAGCAGCCCTATCGGACTGTTCTCCTACGAGCAGTACTTC. Its translation: CASSPIGLFSYEQYF.

This chain uses TRBV30 with TRBJ2-4; a possible D gene is TRBD2 (6 bases). The CDR3 has 16 amino acids. Per germline, CDR1 GTSNPN and CDR2 SVGIG (reference sequence). Trimming cost V 7 bases and J 1 base, with 20 bases left between them. The CDR3: CAYLDVAGIAKNIQYF. The CDR3 DNA is TGTGCCTACCTAGATGTCGCGGGAATCGCCAAAAACATTCAGTACTTC.

V is TRBV13 and J is TRBJ2-5; D is unclear. The J call may be in error: the DNA end matches TRBJ2-7 better. Germline V gene data show CDR1 as PRHDT and CDR2 as FYEKMQ (reference sequence). There are 15 residues in the CDR3. For the CDR3, the DNA is TGTGCCAGCAGCCCTCGGTGGGCGGACGACTACGAGCAGTACTTC. Translation gives CASSPRWADDYEQYF.

CDR3 DNA: TGTGCCTGGGACCAACTAGCGGACATTAAGGGGGCCGCCCAAGAGACCCAGTACTTC. Its translation: CAWDQLADIKGAAQETQYF. The rearrangement uses TRBV30 and TRBJ2-5; D perhaps matches TRBD2 (8 bases). The germline V and J ends were trimmed by 5 bases and 1 base, with 29 bases remaining between them. Germline V gives CDR1 GTSNPN, CDR2 SVGIG (reference sequence). CDR3 size: 19 residues.

The rearrangement uses TRBV29-1 and TRBJ1-6, with D unresolved. V was shortened by 5 bases and J by 4 bases, with 9 bases between the two germline ends. The germline V gene encodes CDR1 SQVTM and CDR2 ANQGSEA. The CDR3 sequence is 13 residues long. CDR3 loop: CSVRAGYNSPLHF. CDR3 bases: TGCAGCGTTCGTGCGGGGTATAATTCACCCCTCCACTTT.

The V gene is TRBV7-2, the J gene TRBJ2-7, with 8 nucleotides matching TRBD1. V shed 5 bases and J 0 bases; nucleotides not matched to a gene: 3. The germline V gene has CDR1 SGHTA and CDR2 FQGNSA. This CDR3 is 14 amino acids long. The CDR3 bases are TGTGCCAGCAGCACCGGGACAGGCTCCTACGAGCAGTACTTC. This translates into CASSTGTGSYEQYF.

The gene calls are TRBV15 and TRBJ2-2, with D uncertain. V shed 0 bases and J shed 0 bases, with 8 bases lying between them. CDR3 length: 16 amino acids. Per germline, CDR1 LNHNV and CDR2 YYDKDF (reference sequence). CDR3 coding DNA: TGTGCCACCAGCAGAGATCTCAGTCCGAACACCGGGGAGCTGTTTTTT. Residues: CATSRDLSPNTGELFF. Complete variable domain (other parts from reference TRBV15 and TRBJ2-2): DAMVIQNPRYQVTQFGKPVTLSCSQTLNHNVMYWYQQKSSQAPKLLFHYYDKDFNNEADTPDNFQSRRPNTSFCFLDIRSPGLGDTAMYLCATSRDLSPNTGELFFGEGSRLTVL.

V usage is TRBV18 and J usage is TRBJ2-1; 10 positions agree with TRBD2. The CDR3 has 14 amino acids. Germline CDR1 KGHSH, CDR2 LQKENI. Trimming took 4 bases from V and 5 from J; bases not matched to a gene: 2. CDR3 in amino acids: CASSLGLADNEQFF. The CDR3 DNA follows: TGTGCCAGCTCACTTGGACTAGCGGACAATGAGCAGTTCTTC.

V usage is TRBV27 and J usage is TRBJ2-1; D gene ambiguous. V lost 2 bases to trimming and J lost 9 bases, with 14 bases between them. The CDR3 extends over 14 amino acids. Germline CDR1 is MNHEY and CDR2 is SMNVEV (reference sequence). The CDR3, as DNA: TGTGCCAGCAGTTTACTCTCGACACAAGCTGAGCAGTTCTTC. It specifies CASSLLSTQAEQFF.

This clone was seen a handful of times. The gene calls are TRBV30 and TRBJ2-3, with D uncertain. The CDR3 is made up of 13 amino acids. V was cut by 2 bases and J by 4 bases, with 10 bases left in between. From germline, CDR1 is GTSNPN and CDR2 SVGIG (reference sequence). For the CDR3, the DNA is TGTGCCTGGAGTCATGACTCCTCAGATACGCAGTATTTT. Translated: CAWSHDSSDTQYF. The variable domain in full, completed from reference TRBV30 and TRBJ2-3, reads SQTIHQWPATLVQPVGSPLSLECTVEGTSNPNLYWYRQAAGRGLQLLFYSVGIGQISSEVPQNLSASRPQDRQFILSSKKLLLSDSGFYLCAWSHDSSDTQYFGPGTRLTVL.

This rearrangement joins TRBV7-2 to TRBJ1-2; 7 bases match TRBD1. From germline, CDR1 is SGHTA and CDR2 FQGNSA. CDR3 length equals 15 residues. The trim removed 5 bases at V and 2 bases at J, leaving 8 bases unmatched. For the CDR3, the DNA is TGTGCCAGCAGCCCCCAGACAGGGTTAAACTATGGCTACACCTTC. It codes for CASSPQTGLNYGYTF.

The chain links TRBV7-9 to TRBJ1-1, with TRBD1 matching over 12 bases. The CDR3 length is 15 residues. Germline V lookup: CDR1 SEHNR, CDR2 FQNEAQ (reference sequence). The CDR3 DNA sequence: TGTTCCATCCCGGGACAGGGGGCCTTTAACACTGAAGCTTTCTTT. Amino acid sequence: CSIPGQGAFNTEAFF.